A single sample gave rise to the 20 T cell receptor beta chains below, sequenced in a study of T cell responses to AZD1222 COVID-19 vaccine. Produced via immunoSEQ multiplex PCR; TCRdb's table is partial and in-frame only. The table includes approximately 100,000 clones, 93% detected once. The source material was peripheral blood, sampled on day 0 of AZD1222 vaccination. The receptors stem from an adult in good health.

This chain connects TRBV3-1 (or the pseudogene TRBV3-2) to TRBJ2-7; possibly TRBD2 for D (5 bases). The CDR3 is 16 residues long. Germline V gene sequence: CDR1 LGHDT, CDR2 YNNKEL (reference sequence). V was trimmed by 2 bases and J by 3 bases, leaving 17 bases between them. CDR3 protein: CASSQRARGKGYEQYF. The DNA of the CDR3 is TGTGCCAGCAGCCAAAGGGCGAGAGGGAAGGGCTACGAGCAGTACTTC.

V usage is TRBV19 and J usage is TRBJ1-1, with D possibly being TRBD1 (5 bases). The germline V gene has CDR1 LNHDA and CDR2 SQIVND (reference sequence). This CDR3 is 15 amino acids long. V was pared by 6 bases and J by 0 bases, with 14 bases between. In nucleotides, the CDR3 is TGTGCCAGTAGCGCACATGGGGGTCTGAACACTGAAGCTTTCTTT. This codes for CASSAHGGLNTEAFF.

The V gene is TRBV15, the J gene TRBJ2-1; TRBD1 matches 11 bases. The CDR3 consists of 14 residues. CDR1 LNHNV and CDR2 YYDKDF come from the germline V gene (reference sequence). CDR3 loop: CAISRDRGYNEQFF. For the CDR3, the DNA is TGTGCGATATCTCGGGACAGGGGGTACAATGAGCAGTTCTTC.

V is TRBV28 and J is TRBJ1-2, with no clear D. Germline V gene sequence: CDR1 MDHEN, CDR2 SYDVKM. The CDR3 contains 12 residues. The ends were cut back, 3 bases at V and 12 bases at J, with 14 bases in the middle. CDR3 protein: CASSLEQSSNTF. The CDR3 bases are TGTGCCAGCAGTTTGGAGCAGTCTAGCAACACCTTC.

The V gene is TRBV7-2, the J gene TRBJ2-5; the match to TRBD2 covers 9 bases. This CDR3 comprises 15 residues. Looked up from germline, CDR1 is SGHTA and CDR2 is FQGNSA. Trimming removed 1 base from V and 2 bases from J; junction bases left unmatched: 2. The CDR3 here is CASSLGGLAQETQYF. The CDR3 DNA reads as TGTGCCAGCAGCTTAGGTGGACTAGCGCAAGAGACCCAGTACTTC.

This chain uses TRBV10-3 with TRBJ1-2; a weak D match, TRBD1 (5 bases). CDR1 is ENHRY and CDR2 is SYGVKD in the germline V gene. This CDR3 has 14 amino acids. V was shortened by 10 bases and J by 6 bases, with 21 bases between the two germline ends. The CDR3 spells CATNEGAGGDGYTF. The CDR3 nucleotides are TGTGCCACCAACGAGGGAGCGGGGGGGGATGGCTACACCTTC.

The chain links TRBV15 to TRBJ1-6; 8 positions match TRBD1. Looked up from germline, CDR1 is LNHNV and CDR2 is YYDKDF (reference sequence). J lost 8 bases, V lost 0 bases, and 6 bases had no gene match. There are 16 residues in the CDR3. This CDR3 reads CATSREALDRDSPLHF. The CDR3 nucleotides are TGTGCCACCAGCAGAGAGGCCTTGGACAGGGATTCACCCCTCCACTTT.

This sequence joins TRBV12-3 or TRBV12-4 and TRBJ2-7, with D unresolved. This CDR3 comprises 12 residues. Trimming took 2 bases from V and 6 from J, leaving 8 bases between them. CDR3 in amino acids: CASSLPGFEQYF. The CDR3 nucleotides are TGTGCCAGCAGTTTACCGGGCTTCGAGCAGTACTTC.

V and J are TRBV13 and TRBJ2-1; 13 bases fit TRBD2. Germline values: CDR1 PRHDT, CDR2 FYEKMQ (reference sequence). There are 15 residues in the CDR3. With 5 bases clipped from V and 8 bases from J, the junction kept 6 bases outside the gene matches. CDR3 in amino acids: CASSLGTSGNDEQFF. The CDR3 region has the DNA TGTGCCAGCAGCCTTGGGACTAGCGGGAATGATGAGCAGTTCTTC.

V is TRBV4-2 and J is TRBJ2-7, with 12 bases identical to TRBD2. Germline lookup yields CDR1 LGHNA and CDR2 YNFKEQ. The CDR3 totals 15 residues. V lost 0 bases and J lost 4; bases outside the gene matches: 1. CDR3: CASSQDLAGGYEQYF. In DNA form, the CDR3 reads TGTGCCAGCAGCCAAGATCTAGCGGGAGGGTACGAGCAGTACTTC.

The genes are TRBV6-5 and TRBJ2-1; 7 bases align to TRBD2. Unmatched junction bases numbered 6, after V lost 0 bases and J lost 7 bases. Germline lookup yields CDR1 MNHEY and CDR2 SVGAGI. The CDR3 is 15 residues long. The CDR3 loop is CASSYSRGRLNEQFF. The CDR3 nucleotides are TGTGCCAGCAGTTACTCCCGCGGGAGACTAAATGAGCAGTTCTTC.

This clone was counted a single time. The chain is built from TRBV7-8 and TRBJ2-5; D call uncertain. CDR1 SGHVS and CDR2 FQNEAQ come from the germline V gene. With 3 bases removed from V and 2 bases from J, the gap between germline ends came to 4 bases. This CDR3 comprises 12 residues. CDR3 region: CASSLLQETQYF. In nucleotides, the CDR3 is TGTGCCAGCAGCTTGTTGCAAGAGACCCAGTACTTC. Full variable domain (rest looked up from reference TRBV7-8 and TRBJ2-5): GAGVSQSPRYKVAKRGQDVALRCDPISGHVSLFWYQQALGQGPEFLTYFQNEAQLDKSGLPSDRFFAERPEGSVSTLKIQRTQQEDSAVYLCASSLLQETQYFGPGTRLLVL.

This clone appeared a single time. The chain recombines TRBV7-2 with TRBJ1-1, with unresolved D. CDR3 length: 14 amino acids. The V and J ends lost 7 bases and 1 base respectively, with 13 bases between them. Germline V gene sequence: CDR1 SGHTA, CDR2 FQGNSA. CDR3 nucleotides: TGTGCCAGCACCGGAGGGCCGGGGAACACTGAAGCTTTCTTT. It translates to CASTGGPGNTEAFF.

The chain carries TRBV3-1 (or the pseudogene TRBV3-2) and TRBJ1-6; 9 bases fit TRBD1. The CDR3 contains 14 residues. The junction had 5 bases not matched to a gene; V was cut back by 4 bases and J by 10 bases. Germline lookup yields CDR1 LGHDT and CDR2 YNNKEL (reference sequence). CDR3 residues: CASSRTGDGSPLHF. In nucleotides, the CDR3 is TGTGCCAGCAGCCGGACAGGGGATGGGTCACCCCTCCACTTT.

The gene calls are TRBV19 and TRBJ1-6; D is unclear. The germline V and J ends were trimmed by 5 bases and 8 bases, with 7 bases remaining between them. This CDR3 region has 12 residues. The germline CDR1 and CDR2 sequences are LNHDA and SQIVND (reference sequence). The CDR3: CASSLLHSPLHF. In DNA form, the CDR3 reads TGTGCCAGTAGTCTACTTCATTCACCCCTCCACTTT. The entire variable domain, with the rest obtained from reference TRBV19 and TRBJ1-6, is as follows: DGGITQSPKYLFRKEGQNVTLSCEQNLNHDAMYWYRQDPGQGLRLIYYSQIVNDFQKGDIAEGYSVSREKKESFPLTVTSAQKNPTAFYLCASSLLHSPLHFGNGTRLTVT.

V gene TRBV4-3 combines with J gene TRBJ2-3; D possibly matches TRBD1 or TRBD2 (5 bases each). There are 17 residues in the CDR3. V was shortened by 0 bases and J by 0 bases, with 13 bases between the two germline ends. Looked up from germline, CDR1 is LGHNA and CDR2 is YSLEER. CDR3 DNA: TGCGCCAGCAGCCAAGAGCCGGGGACCTTCAGCACAGATACGCAGTATTTT. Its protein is CASSQEPGTFSTDTQYF.

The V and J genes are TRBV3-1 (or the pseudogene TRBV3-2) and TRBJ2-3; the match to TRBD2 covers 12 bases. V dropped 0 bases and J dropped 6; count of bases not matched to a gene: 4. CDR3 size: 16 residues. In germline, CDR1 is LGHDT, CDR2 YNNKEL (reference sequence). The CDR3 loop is CASSQDITSGRDTQYF. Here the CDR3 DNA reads TGTGCCAGCAGCCAAGATATAACTAGCGGGAGGGATACGCAGTATTTT.

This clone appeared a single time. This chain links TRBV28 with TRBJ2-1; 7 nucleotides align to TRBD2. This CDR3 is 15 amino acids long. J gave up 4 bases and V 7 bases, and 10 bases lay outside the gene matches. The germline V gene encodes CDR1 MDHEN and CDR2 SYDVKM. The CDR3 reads CASNGSGKTYNEQFF. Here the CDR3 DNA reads TGTGCCAGCAATGGAAGCGGGAAGACTTACAATGAGCAGTTCTTC.

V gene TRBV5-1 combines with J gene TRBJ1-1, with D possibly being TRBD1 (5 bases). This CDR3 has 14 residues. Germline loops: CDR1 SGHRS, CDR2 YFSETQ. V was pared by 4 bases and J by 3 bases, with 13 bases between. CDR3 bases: TGCGCCAGCAGCCATCGGGGCTGGGACACTGAAGCTTTCTTT. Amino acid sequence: CASSHRGWDTEAFF.

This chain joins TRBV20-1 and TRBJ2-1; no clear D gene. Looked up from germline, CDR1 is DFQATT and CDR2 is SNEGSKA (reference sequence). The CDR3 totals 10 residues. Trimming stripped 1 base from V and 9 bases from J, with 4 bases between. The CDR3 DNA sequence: TGCAGTGCTAGAGGCAGTGAGCAGTTCTTC. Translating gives CSARGSEQFF.